Listed below are T cell receptor beta chains from one sample, sequenced in a study of cytomegalovirus exposure and HLA in healthy donors. Sequencing was performed with immunoSEQ multiplex PCR; in TCRdb, only in-frame clones are kept and a portion is missing. The table records 40,000 or so clones, approximately 63% of them present only once. Sequenced material: PBMCs. Receptors were obtained from a man aged 40-49 years in good health and CMV-seronegative. The CDR3 runs from the conserved cysteine through the conserved F or W. The order of the fields is clone size, J gene, V gene, D gene, CDR3 protein, CDR3 DNA. The D gene is left open where the match is weak. Clone size, where shown, is once, few, many, or a class for clones that have expanded.

size: NA
J: TRBJ2-3
V: TRBV7-2
D: NA
CDR3: CASSLLAGLADTQYF
DNA: TGTGCCAGCAGCTTACTGGCAGGTCTTGCAGATACGCAGTATTTT

size: NA
J: TRBJ1-6
V: TRBV30
D: TRBD1
CDR3: CAWRQGWSPLHF
DNA: TGTGCCTGGAGACAGGGGTGGTCACCCCTCCACTTT

size: NA
J: TRBJ2-3
V: TRBV7-9
D: NA
CDR3: CASRRTLGTDTQYF
DNA: TGTGCCAGCAGGCGGACACTCGGCACAGATACGCAGTATTTT

size: NA
J: TRBJ2-1
V: TRBV15
D: TRBD2
CDR3: CATSRDGGAWNEQFF
DNA: TGTGCCACCAGCAGAGACGGGGGGGCATGGAATGAGCAGTTCTTC

size: NA
J: TRBJ2-2
V: TRBV25-1
D: TRBD2
CDR3: CASSERGGRTGELFF
DNA: TGTGCCAGCAGTGAACGGGGGGGCAGAACCGGGGAGCTGTTTTTT

size: NA
J: TRBJ2-2
V: TRBV7-2
D: NA
CDR3: CASSRFGELFF
DNA: TGTGCCAGCAGCCGTTTTGGGGAGCTGTTTTTT

size: NA
J: TRBJ2-2
V: TRBV9
D: TRBD2
CDR3: CASSVGDSGETANTGELFF
DNA: TGTGCCAGCAGCGTGGGGGATAGCGGGGAAACTGCGAACACCGGGGAGCTGTTTTTT

size: NA
J: TRBJ2-7
V: TRBV5-4
D: TRBD1
CDR3: CASSRDRVDEQYF
DNA: TGTGCCAGCAGCCGGGACAGGGTCGACGAGCAGTACTTC

size: once
J: TRBJ2-5
V: TRBV30
D: TRBD1
CDR3: CAWERQGLQETQYF
DNA: TGTGCCTGGGAACGACAGGGTCTCCAAGAGACCCAGTACTTC

size: NA
J: TRBJ1-5
V: TRBV7-2
D: NA
CDR3: CASSLTTGNQPQHF
DNA: TGTGCCAGCAGCTTAACCACAGGGAACCAGCCCCAGCATTTT

size: NA
J: TRBJ2-7
V: TRBV19
D: NA
CDR3: CASKEGDSGVYEQYF
DNA: TGTGCCAGTAAGGAAGGGGATTCGGGGGTGTACGAGCAGTACTTC

size: NA
J: TRBJ1-6
V: TRBV5-6
D: NA
CDR3: CASSLRGYNSPLHF
DNA: TGTGCCAGCAGCTTAAGGGGGTATAATTCACCCCTCCACTTT

size: NA
J: TRBJ1-3
V: TRBV30
D: TRBD1
CDR3: CAWDRAISGNTIYF
DNA: TGTGCCTGGGACAGGGCGATCTCTGGAAACACCATATATTTT

size: NA
J: TRBJ2-2
V: TRBV4-2
D: TRBD2
CDR3: CASSQSSGGANTGELFF
DNA: TGTGCCAGCAGCCAGTCTAGCGGGGGGGCGAACACCGGGGAGCTGTTTTTT

size: NA
J: TRBJ1-3
V: TRBV6-5
D: TRBD1
CDR3: CASSYTRQGAGNTIYF
DNA: TGTGCCAGCAGTTACACCAGACAGGGTGCGGGAAACACCATATATTTT

size: NA
J: TRBJ2-3
V: TRBV5-4
D: TRBD2
CDR3: CASTGLGGGGTDTQYF
DNA: TGTGCCAGCACCGGGCTGGGCGGGGGGGGCACAGATACGCAGTATTTT

size: NA
J: TRBJ2-3
V: TRBV11-1
D: NA
CDR3: CASSLNSVGRSTDTQYF
DNA: TGTGCCAGCAGCTTAAACTCGGTGGGGAGGAGTACAGATACGCAGTATTTT

size: NA
J: TRBJ1-6
V: TRBV13
D: NA
CDR3: CASSSGQRNSPLHF
DNA: TGTGCCAGCAGCTCGGGACAAAGAAATTCACCCCTCCACTTT

size: once
J: TRBJ1-6
V: TRBV4-2
D: NA
CDR3: CASSPGPLGGQATPLHF
DNA: TGTGCCAGCAGCCCCGGGCCCTTGGGAGGGCAAGCGACACCCCTCCACTTT

size: NA
J: TRBJ1-5
V: TRBV6-4
D: NA
CDR3: CASIAGGRGNQPQHF
DNA: TGTGCCAGCATCGCAGGAGGAAGGGGCAATCAGCCCCAGCATTTT

size: NA
J: TRBJ2-7
V: TRBV9
D: NA
CDR3: CASSPRDSLYEQYF
DNA: TGTGCCAGCAGCCCGCGGGACTCCCTCTACGAGCAGTACTTC

size: NA
J: TRBJ1-6
V: TRBV30
D: NA
CDR3: CAWRGSLRNSPLHF
DNA: TGTGCCTGGAGGGGGAGCTTGAGGAATTCACCCCTCCACTTT

size: NA
J: TRBJ1-2
V: TRBV5-8
D: TRBD1
CDR3: CASSFGTGGPYGYTF
DNA: TGTGCCAGCAGCTTTGGGACAGGGGGGCCTTATGGCTACACCTTC

size: NA
J: TRBJ1-2
V: TRBV20-1
D: NA
CDR3: CSASVNYGYTF
DNA: TGCAGTGCGTCTGTTAACTATGGCTACACCTTC

size: NA
J: TRBJ2-3
V: TRBV5-1
D: TRBD2
CDR3: CASSLGLAGGVPDTQYF
DNA: TGCGCCAGCAGCTTGGGACTAGCGGGGGGGGTCCCAGATACGCAGTATTTT